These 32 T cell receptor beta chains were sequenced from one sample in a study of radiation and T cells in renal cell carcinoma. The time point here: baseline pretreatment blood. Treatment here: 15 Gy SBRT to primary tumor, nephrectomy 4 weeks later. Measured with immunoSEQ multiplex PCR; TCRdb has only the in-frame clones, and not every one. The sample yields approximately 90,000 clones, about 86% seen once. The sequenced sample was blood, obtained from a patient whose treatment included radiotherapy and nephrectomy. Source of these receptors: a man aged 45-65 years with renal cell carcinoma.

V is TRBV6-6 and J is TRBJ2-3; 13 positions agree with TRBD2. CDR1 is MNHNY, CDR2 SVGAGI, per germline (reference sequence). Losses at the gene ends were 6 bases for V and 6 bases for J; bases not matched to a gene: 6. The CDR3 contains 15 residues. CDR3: CASSYTSGGADTQYF. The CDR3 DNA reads TGTGCCAGCAGCTATACTAGCGGGGGGGCCGATACGCAGTATTTT.

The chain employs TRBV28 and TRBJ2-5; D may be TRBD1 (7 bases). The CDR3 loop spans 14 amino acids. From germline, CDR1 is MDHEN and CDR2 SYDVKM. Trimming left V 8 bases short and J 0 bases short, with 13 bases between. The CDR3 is CASRRGADQETQYF. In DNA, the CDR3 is TGTGCCAGCCGCAGGGGGGCCGACCAAGAGACCCAGTACTTC.

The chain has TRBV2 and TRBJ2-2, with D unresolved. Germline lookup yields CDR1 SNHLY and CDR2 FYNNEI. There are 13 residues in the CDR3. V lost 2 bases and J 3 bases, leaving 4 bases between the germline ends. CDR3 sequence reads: CASSEWDTGELFF. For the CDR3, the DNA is TGTGCCAGCAGTGAATGGGACACCGGGGAGCTGTTTTTT.

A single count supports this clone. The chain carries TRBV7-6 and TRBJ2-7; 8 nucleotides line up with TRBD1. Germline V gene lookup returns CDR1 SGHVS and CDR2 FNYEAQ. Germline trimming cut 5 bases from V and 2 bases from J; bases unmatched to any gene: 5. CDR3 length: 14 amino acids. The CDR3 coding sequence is TGTGCCAGCAGCATCGGACAGGGAGCCTACGAGCAGTACTTC. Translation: CASSIGQGAYEQYF.

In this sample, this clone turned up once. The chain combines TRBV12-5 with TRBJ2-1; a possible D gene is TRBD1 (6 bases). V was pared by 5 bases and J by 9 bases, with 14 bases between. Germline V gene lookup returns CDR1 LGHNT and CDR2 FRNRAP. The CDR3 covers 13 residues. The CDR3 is CASGVEGVGEQFF. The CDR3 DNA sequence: TGTGCTAGTGGTGTCGAGGGGGTCGGTGAGCAGTTCTTC.

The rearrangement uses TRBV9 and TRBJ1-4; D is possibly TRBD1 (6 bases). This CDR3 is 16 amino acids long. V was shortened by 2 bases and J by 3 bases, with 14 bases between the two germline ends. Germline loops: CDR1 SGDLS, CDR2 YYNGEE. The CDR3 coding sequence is TGTGCCAGCAGCGTGGGGACGGGACATTCTAATGAAAAACTGTTTTTT. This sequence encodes CASSVGTGHSNEKLFF.

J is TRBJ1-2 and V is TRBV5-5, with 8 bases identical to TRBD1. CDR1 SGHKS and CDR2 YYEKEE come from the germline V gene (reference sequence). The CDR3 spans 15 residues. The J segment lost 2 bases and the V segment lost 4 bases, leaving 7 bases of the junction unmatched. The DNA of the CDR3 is TGTGCCAGCAGCAGACAGGGGAACCCAAACTATGGCTACACCTTC. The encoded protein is CASSRQGNPNYGYTF.

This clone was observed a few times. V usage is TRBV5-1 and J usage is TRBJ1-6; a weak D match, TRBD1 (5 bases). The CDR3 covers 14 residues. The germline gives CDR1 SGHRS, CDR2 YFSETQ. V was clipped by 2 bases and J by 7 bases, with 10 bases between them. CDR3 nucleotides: TGCGCCAGCAGCTTCGGGACTGAGAATTCACCCCTCCACTTT. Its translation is CASSFGTENSPLHF.

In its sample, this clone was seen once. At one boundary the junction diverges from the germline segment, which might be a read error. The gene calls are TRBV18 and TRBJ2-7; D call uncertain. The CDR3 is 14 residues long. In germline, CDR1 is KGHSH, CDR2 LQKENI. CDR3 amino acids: CVSSPFQNSYEQYF. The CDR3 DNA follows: TGTGTCAGCTCACCATTCCAGAACTCCTACGAGCAGTACTTC.

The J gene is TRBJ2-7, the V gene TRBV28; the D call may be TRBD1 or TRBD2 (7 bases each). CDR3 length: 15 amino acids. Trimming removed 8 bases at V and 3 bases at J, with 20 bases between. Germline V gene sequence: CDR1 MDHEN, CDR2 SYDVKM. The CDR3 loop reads CASPSREGAFYEQYF. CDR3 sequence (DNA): TGTGCCAGCCCCTCGAGGGAGGGGGCCTTCTACGAGCAGTACTTC.

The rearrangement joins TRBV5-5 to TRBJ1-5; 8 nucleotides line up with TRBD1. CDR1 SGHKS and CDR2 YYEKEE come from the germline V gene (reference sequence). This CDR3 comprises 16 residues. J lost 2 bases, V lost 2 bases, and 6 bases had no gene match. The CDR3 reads CASSLGQGAGNQPQHF. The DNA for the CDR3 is TGTGCCAGCAGCTTAGGGCAGGGGGCCGGCAATCAGCCCCAGCATTTT.

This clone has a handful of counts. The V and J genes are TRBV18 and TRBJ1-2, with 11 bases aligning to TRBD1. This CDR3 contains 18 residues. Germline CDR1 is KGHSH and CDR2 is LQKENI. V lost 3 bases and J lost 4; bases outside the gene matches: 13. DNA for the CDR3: TGTGCCAGCTCACCCGCTTACGGGGACGGGACAGGGGGCTATGGCTACACCTTC. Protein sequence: CASSPAYGDGTGGYGYTF. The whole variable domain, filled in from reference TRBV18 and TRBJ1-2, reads NAGVMQNPRHLVRRRGQEARLRCSPMKGHSHVYWYRQLPEEGLKFMVYLQKENIIDESGMPKERFSAEFPKEGPSILRIQQVVRGDSAAYFCASSPAYGDGTGGYGYTFGSGTRLTVV.

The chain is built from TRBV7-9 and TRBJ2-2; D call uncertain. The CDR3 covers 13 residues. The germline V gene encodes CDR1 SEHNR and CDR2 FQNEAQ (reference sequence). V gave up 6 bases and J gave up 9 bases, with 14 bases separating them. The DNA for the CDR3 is TGTGCCAGCAGTCCTCATCAAACCTGGGAGCTGTTTTTT. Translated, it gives CASSPHQTWELFF. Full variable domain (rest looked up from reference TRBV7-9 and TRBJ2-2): DTGVSQNPRHKITKRGQNVTFRCDPISEHNRLYWYRQTLGQGPEFLTYFQNEAQLEKSRLLSDRFSAERPKGSFSTLEIQRTEQGDSAMYLCASSPHQTWELFFGEGSRLTVL.

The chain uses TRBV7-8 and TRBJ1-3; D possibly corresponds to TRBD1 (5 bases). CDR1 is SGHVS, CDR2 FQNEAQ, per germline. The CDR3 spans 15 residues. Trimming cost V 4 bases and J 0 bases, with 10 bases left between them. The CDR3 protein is CASSSRAISGNTIYF. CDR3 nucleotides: TGTGCCAGCAGCTCCAGGGCCATCTCTGGAAACACCATATATTTT.

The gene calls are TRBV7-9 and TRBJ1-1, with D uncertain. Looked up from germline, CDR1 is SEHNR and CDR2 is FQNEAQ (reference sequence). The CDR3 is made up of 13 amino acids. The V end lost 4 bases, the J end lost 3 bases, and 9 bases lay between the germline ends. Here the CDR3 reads CASSSGVDTEAFF. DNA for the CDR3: TGTGCCAGCAGCTCTGGGGTTGACACTGAAGCTTTCTTT.

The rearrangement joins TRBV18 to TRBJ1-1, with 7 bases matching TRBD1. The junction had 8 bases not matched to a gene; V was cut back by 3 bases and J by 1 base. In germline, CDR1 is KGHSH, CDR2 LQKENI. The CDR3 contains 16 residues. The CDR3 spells CASSPTLDRENTEAFF. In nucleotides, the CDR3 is TGTGCCAGCTCACCTACTCTAGACAGGGAGAACACTGAAGCTTTCTTT.

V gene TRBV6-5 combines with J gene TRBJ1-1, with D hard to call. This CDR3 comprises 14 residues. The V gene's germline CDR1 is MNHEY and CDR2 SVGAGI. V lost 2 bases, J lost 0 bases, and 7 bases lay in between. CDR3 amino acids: CASSYRGMNTEAFF. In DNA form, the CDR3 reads TGTGCCAGCAGTTACCGGGGAATGAACACTGAAGCTTTCTTT.

The CDR3 is CASSLYGGPGQPQHF. The CDR3 region has the DNA TGTGCCAGCAGTTTATATGGGGGGCCGGGTCAGCCCCAGCATTTT. The chain is built from TRBV27 and TRBJ1-5; D may be TRBD1 (6 bases). The CDR3 extends over 15 amino acids. Germline loops: CDR1 MNHEY, CDR2 SMNVEV (reference sequence). Trimming pared 1 base from V and 6 bases from J, leaving 13 bases between.

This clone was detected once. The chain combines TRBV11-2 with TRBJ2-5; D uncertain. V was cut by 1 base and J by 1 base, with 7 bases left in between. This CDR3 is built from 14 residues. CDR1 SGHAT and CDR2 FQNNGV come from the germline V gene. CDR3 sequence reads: CASSLATPQETQYF. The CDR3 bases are TGTGCCAGCAGCTTAGCTACCCCCCAAGAGACCCAGTACTTC.

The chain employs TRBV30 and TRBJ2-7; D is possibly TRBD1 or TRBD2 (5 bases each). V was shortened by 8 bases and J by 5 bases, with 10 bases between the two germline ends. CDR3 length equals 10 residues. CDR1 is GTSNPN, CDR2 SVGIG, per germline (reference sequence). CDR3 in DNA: TGTGCCGGGGGAGAGAACGAGCAGTACTTC. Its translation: CAGGENEQYF.

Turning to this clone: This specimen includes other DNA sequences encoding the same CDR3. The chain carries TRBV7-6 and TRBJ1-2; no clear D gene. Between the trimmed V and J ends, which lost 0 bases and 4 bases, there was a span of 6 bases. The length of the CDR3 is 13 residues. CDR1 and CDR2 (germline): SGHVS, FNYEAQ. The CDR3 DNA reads TGTGCCAGCAGCTTAGCGGGATCCTATGGCTACACCTTC. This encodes CASSLAGSYGYTF. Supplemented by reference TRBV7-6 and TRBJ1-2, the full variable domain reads GAGVSQSPRYKVTKRGQDVALRCDPISGHVSLYWYRQALGQGPEFLTYFNYEAQQDKSGLPNDRFSAERPEGSISTLTIQRTEQRDSAMYRCASSLAGSYGYTFGSGTRLTVV.

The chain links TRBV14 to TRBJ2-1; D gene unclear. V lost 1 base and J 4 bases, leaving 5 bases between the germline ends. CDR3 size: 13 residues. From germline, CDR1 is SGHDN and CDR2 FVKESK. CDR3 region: CASSQGWYNEQFF. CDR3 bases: TGTGCCAGCAGCCAAGGGTGGTACAATGAGCAGTTCTTC. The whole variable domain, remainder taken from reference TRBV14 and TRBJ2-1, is EAGVTQFPSHSVIEKGQTVTLRCDPISGHDNLYWYRRVMGKEIKFLLHFVKESKQDESGMPNNRFLAERTGGTYSTLKVQPAELEDSGVYFCASSQGWYNEQFFGPGTRLTVL.

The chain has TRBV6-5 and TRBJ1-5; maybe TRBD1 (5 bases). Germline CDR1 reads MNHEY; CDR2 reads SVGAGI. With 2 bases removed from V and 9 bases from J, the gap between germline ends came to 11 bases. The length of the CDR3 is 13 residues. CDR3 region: CASSYGSGGPQHF. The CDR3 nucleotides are TGTGCCAGCAGTTACGGGTCCGGGGGGCCCCAGCATTTT.

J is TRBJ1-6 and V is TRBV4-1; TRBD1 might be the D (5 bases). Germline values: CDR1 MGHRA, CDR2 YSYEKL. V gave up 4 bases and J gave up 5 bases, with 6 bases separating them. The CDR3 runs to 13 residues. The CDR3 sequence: CASSRQNNSPLHF. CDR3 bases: TGCGCCAGCAGCCGACAGAATAATTCACCCCTCCACTTT.

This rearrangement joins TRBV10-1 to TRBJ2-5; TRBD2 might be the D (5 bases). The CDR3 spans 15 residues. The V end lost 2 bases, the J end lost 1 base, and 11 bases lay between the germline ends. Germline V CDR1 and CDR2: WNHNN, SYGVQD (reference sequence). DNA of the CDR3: TGCGCCAGCAGTGAGGAGAAGCGGAGCCAAGAGACCCAGTACTTC. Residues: CASSEEKRSQETQYF.

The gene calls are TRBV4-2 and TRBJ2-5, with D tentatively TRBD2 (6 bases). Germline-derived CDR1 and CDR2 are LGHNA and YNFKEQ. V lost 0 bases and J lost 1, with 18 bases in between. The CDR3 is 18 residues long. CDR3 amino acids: CASSQDLGSSARQETQYF. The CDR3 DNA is TGTGCCAGCAGCCAAGATTTGGGCTCTAGCGCCCGCCAAGAGACCCAGTACTTC.

The chain's CDR3 is CAISGRVRVNLADTQYF. The CDR3 DNA is TGTGCCATCAGTGGGAGAGTCCGGGTTAATCTGGCAGATACGCAGTATTTT. The chain uses TRBV10-3 and TRBJ2-3; no reliable D call. V lost 4 bases and J 4 bases, leaving 21 bases between the germline ends. Germline V gene sequence: CDR1 ENHRY, CDR2 SYGVKD. CDR3 length equals 17 residues.

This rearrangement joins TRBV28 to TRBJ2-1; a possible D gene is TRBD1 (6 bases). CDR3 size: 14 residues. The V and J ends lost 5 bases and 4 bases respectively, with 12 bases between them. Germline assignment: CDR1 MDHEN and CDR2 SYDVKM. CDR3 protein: CASSGGQKYNEQFF. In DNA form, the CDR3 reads TGTGCCAGCAGTGGGGGACAAAAATACAATGAGCAGTTCTTC. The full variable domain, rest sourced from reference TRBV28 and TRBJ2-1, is DVKVTQSSRYLVKRTGEKVFLECVQDMDHENMFWYRQDPGLGLRLIYFSYDVKMKEKGDIPEGYSVSREKKERFSLILESASTNQTSMYLCASSGGQKYNEQFFGPGTRLTVL.

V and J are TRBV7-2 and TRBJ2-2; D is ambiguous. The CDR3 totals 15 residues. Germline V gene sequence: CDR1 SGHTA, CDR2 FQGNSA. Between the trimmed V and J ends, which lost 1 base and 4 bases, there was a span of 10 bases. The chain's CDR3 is CASSLDGRPTGELFF. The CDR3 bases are TGTGCCAGCAGCTTAGATGGCAGGCCCACCGGGGAGCTGTTTTTT.

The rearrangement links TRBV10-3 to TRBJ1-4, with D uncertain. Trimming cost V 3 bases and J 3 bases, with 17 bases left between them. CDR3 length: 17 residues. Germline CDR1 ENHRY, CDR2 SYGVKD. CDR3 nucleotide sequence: TGTGCCATCAGTGACCCCACCGCGGGTCTAGCTAATGAAAAACTGTTTTTT. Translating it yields CAISDPTAGLANEKLFF.

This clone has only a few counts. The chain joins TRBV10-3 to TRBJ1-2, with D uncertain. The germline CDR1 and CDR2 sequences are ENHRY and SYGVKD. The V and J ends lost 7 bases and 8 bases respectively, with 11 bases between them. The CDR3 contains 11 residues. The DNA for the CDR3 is TGTGCCATCATAGACGGATCCGGCTACACCTTC. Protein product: CAIIDGSGYTF.

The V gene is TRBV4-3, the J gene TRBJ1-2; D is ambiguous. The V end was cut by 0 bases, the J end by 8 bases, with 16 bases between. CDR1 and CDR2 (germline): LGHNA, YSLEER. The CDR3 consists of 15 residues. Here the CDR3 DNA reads TGCGCCAGCAGCCAAGAGTTTAGGCAGCCTTACGGCTACACCTTC. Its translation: CASSQEFRQPYGYTF.